This passage covers 3 T cell receptor beta chains from one sample sequenced in a study of blood T cell repertoires in COVID-19. Measured with immunoSEQ multiplex PCR; TCRdb has only the in-frame clones, and not every one. This sample has some 190,000 clones, with more than 70% found just once. Sample: peripheral blood. The receptors were gathered from a woman aged 60-70 years with acute or convalescent COVID-19.

This clone was recorded once. This chain links TRBV7-6 with TRBJ2-1; D is perhaps TRBD1 (6 bases). Trimming pared 3 bases from V and 3 bases from J, leaving 9 bases between. This CDR3 spans 14 amino acids. Germline V CDR1 and CDR2: SGHVS, FNYEAQ. This CDR3 is CASSFRQDYNEQFF. DNA for the CDR3: TGTGCCAGCAGCTTCCGACAGGACTACAATGAGCAGTTCTTC. Complete variable domain (other parts from reference TRBV7-6 and TRBJ2-1): GAGVSQSPRYKVTKRGQDVALRCDPISGHVSLYWYRQALGQGPEFLTYFNYEAQQDKSGLPNDRFSAERPEGSISTLTIQRTEQRDSAMYRCASSFRQDYNEQFFGPGTRLTVL.

V usage is TRBV30 and J usage is TRBJ2-1; 10 positions agree with TRBD2. Trimming removed 4 bases from V and 6 bases from J; junction bases left unmatched: 12. Germline CDR1 reads GTSNPN; CDR2 reads SVGIG (reference sequence). The length of the CDR3 is 16 residues. For the CDR3, the DNA is TGTGCCTGGAACCTTCACTCTAGCGGGGGCATCAATGAGCAGTTCTTC. Translating it yields CAWNLHSSGGINEQFF.

V is TRBV29-1 and J is TRBJ1-2; 7 nucleotides match TRBD1. The CDR3 contains 15 residues. CDR1 is SQVTM, CDR2 ANQGSEA, per germline. With V trimmed by 0 bases and J by 0 bases, 4 bases remained unmatched. The CDR3 nucleotides read TGCAGCGTTGAAGACAGGGGGAGGACTAACTATGGCTACACCTTC. Residues: CSVEDRGRTNYGYTF.